Reported below is one T cell receptor beta chain. This entry belongs to a study of blood T cell repertoires in COVID-19. The germline V gene has CDR1 SGHNT and CDR2 YYREEE (reference sequence). The V end lost 2 bases, the J end lost 8 bases, and 13 bases lay between the germline ends. CDR3 size: 14 residues. Here immunoSEQ multiplex PCR was the method, and the copy in TCRdb shows in-frame clones only, minus some. Here the sample spans about 130,000 clones, about four fifths being singletons. The TCR sequence derives from a woman of 80 years or more with acute or convalescent COVID-19. The sequenced sample consisted of peripheral blood. V and J are TRBV5-4 and TRBJ1-4, with D possibly matching TRBD1 (6 bases). Written as DNA, the CDR3 is TGTGCCAGCAGCTTACAGGGTAGAGGAGAAAAACTGTTTTTT. Its protein is CASSLQGRGEKLFF.